These 5 T cell receptor beta chains came from one sample sequenced in a study of blood T cell repertoires in COVID-19. Repertoires were generated with immunoSEQ multiplex PCR, while TCRdb's copy carries only in-frame clones and drops some. The sample consists of about 410,000 clones, about nine tenths of them appearing once. Specimen: peripheral blood. These receptors originate from a woman younger than 45 with active or convalescent COVID-19.

Notes on this clone: The junction departs from germline at one end; a sequencing error may be responsible. The chain couples TRBV29-1 to TRBJ2-7, with a weak D call TRBD1 (6 bases). The CDR3 has 12 amino acids. Germline V gene sequence: CDR1 SQVTM, CDR2 ANQGSEA. CDR3 in DNA: TGCAGCGTGGAAGCCCAGGGGAACGAGCAGTACTTC. Protein product: CSVEAQGNEQYF.

The chain employs TRBV4-1 and TRBJ1-3; D gene unclear. Germline V lookup: CDR1 MGHRA, CDR2 YSYEKL. The length of the CDR3 is 16 residues. The germline V and J ends were trimmed by 4 bases and 2 bases, with 15 bases remaining between them. The CDR3 coding sequence is TGCGCCAGCAGCCTCTCGGTGGGCAGTACTGGAAACACCATATATTTT. This sequence encodes CASSLSVGSTGNTIYF.

This rearrangement joins TRBV27 to TRBJ2-5; TRBD1 matches at 11 bases. CDR1 is MNHEY, CDR2 SMNVEV, per germline (reference sequence). This CDR3 comprises 15 residues. The trim removed 3 bases at V and 4 bases at J, leaving 4 bases unmatched. The CDR3 protein is CASSFLGQGGETQYF. The CDR3 DNA is TGTGCCAGCAGTTTCCTGGGACAGGGGGGAGAGACCCAGTACTTC.

The V call is TRBV5-4, the J call TRBJ1-6; TRBD1 matches 11 bases. The CDR3 extends over 17 amino acids. Germline assignment: CDR1 SGHNT and CDR2 YYREEE (reference sequence). J lost 3 bases, V lost 4 bases, and 6 bases had no gene match. CDR3: CASSVMGQGVYNSPLHF. The CDR3 DNA is TGTGCCAGCAGCGTGATGGGACAGGGGGTCTATAATTCACCCCTCCACTTT.

The V call is TRBV18, the J call TRBJ1-1; D may be TRBD1 (5 bases). CDR3 length equals 15 residues. Germline V gene sequence: CDR1 KGHSH, CDR2 LQKENI. Trimming left V 2 bases short and J 2 bases short, with 12 bases between. The CDR3 DNA reads as TGTGCCAGCTCACCAGTAGTAGGGGTCAACACTGAAGCTTTCTTT. Protein product: CASSPVVGVNTEAFF.